This TCR beta chain comes out of a study of resident and recirculating memory T cells in vitiligo. Sequencing used immunoSEQ multiplex PCR; TCRdb keeps in-frame clones, though not all of them. This table has fewer than 85,000 clones, around 90% appearing once. In germline, CDR1 is MDHEN, CDR2 SYDVKM. There are 13 residues in the CDR3. Losses at the gene ends were 6 bases for V and 7 bases for J; bases not matched to a gene: 8. The sequenced sample consisted of blood. This TCR came from a male donor with vitiligo. This chain joins TRBV28 and TRBJ2-7; 8 bases are a match to TRBD1. CDR3 loop: CASRGTGPGEQYF. For the CDR3, the DNA is TGTGCCAGCAGGGGGACAGGCCCGGGAGAGCAGTACTTC.